This TCR beta chain was obtained from a study of shared clonotypes between healthy human individuals. Trimming cost V 0 bases and J 2 bases, with 8 bases left between them. This CDR3 region has 13 residues. CDR1 and CDR2 from the germline V gene are GTSNPN and SVGIG (reference sequence). It was across several immunoSEQ plates that each subset's genomic DNA was evenly split. Sequenced by immunoSEQ multiplex PCR; TCRdb stores in-frame clones only, minus some. The sample holds more than 2 million clones, 95% seen once. Sequenced sample: naive CD4+ T cells sorted from blood. Sample subset: CD45RA+ positively selected. The sequence derives from a man in his late teens or twenties in good health. This chain connects TRBV30 to TRBJ2-7; D is unclear. The DNA for the CDR3 is TGTGCCTGGAGTGTAGGAGCTCCCTACGAGCAGTACTTC. Its translation is CAWSVGAPYEQYF. Using reference TRBV30 and TRBJ2-7 for the parts outside the CDR3, the full variable domain is SQTIHQWPATLVQPVGSPLSLECTVEGTSNPNLYWYRQAAGRGLQLLFYSVGIGQISSEVPQNLSASRPQDRQFILSSKKLLLSDSGFYLCAWSVGAPYEQYFGPGTRLTVT.